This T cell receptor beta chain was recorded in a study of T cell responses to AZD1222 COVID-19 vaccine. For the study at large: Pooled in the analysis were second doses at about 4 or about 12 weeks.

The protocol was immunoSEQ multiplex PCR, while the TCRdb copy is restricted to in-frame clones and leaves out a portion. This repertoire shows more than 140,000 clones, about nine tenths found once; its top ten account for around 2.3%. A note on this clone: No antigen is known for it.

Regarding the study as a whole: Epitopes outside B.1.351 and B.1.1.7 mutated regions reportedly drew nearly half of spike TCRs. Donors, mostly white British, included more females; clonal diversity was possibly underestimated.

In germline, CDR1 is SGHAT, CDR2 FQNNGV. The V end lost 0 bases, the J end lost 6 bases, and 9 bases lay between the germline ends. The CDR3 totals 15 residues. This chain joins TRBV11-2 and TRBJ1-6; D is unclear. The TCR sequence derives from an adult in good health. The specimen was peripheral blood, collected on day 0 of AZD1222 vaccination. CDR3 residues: CASSLERAINSPLHF. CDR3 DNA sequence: TGTGCCAGCAGCTTAGAGAGGGCCATTAATTCACCCCTCCACTTT.